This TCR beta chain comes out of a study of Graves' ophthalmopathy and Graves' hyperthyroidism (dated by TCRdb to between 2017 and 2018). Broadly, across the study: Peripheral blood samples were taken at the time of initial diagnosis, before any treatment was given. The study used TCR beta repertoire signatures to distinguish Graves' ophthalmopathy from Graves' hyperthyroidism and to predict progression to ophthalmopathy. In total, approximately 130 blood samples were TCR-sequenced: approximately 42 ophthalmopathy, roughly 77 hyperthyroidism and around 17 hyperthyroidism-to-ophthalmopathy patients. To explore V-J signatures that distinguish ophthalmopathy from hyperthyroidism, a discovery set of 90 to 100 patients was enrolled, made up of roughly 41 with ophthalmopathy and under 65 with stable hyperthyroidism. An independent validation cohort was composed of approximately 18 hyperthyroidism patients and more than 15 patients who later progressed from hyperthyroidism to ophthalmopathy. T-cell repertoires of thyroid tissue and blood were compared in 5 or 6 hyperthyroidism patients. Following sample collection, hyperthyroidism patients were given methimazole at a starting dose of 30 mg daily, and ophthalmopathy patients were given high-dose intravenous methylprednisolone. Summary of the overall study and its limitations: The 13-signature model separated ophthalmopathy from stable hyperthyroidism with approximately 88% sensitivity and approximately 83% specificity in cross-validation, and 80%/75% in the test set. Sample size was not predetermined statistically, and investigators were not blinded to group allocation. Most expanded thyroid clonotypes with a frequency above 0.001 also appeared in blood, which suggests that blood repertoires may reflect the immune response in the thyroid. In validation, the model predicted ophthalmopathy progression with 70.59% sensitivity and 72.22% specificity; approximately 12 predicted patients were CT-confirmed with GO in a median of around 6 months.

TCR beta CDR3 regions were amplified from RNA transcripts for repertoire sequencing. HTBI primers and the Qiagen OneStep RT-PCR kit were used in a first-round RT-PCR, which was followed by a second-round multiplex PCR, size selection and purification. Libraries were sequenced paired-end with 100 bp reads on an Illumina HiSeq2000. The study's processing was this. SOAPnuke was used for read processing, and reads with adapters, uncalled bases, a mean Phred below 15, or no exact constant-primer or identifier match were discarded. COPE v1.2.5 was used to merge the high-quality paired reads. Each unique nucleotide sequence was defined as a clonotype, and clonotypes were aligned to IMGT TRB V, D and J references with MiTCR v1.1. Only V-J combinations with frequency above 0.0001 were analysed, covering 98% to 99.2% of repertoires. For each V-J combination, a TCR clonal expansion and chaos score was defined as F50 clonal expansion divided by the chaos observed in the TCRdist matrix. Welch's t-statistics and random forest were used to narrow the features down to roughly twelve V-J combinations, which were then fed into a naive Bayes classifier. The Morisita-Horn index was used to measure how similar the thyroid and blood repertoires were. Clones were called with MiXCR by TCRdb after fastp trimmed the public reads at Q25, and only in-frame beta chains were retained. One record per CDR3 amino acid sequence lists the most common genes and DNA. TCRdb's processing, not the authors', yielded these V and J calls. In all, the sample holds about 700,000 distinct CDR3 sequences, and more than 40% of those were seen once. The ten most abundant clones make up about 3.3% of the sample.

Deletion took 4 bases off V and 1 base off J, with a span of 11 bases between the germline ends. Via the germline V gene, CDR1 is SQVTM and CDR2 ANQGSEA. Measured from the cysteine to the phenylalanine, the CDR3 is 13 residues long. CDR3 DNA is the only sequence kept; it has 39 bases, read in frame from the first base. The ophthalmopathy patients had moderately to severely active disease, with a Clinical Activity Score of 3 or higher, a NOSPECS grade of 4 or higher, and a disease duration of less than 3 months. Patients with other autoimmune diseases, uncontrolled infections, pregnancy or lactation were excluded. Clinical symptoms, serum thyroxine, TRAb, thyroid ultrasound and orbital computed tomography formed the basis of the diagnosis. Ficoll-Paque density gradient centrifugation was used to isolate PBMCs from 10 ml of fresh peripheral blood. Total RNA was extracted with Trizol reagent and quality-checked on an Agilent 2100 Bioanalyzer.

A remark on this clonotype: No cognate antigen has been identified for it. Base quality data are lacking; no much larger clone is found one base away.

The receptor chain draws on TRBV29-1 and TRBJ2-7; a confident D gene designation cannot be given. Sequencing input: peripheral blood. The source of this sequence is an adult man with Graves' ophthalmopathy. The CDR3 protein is CSVAGRLSYEQYF. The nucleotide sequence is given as TGCAGCGTTGCCGGACGGTTATCCTACGAGCAGTACTTC.